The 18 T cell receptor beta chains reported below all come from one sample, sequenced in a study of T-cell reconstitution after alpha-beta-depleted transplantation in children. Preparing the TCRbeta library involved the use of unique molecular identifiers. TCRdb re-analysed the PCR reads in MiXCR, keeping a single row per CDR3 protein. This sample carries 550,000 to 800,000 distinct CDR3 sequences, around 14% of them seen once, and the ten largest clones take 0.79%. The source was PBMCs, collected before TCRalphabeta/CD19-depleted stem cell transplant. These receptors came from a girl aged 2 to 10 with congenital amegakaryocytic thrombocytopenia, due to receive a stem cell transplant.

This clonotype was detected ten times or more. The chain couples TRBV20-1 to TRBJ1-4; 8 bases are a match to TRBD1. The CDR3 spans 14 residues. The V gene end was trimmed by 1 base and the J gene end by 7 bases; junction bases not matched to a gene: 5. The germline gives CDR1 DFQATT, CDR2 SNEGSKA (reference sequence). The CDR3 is CSARGQGAVEKLFF. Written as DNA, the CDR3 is TGCAGTGCTAGAGGCCAGGGGGCGGTTGAAAAACTGTTTTTT.

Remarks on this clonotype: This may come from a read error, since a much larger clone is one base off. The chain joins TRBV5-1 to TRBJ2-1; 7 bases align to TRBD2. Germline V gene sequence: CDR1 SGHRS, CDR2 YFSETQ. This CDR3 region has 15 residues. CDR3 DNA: TGCGCCAGCACTCCTCATAGGGAGGGTCCCAATGAGCAGCTCTTC. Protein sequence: CASTPHREGPNEQLF.

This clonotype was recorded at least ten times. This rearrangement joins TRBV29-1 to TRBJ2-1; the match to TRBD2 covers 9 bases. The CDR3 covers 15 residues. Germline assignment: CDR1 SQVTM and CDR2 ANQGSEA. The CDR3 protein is CSVPALHAGGGEQFF. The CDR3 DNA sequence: TGCAGTGTACCCGCCCTCCATGCGGGAGGGGGTGAGCAGTTCTTC.

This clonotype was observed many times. DNA of the CDR3: TGCGCCAGCAGCTTGGGACACACTTCCCCCTACTATGGCTACACCTTC. Translating it yields CASSLGHTSPYYGYTF. This rearrangement joins TRBV5-1 to TRBJ1-2; D is undetermined. The CDR3 totals 16 residues. V lost 0 bases to trimming and J lost 3 bases, with 15 bases between them. Germline lookup yields CDR1 SGHRS and CDR2 YFSETQ. Variable domain in full (rest from reference TRBV5-1 and TRBJ1-2): KAGVTQTPRYLIKTRGQQVTLSCSPISGHRSVSWYQQTPGQGLQFLFEYFSETQRNKGNFPGRFSGRQFSNSRSEMNVSTLELGDSALYLCASSLGHTSPYYGYTFGSGTRLTVV.

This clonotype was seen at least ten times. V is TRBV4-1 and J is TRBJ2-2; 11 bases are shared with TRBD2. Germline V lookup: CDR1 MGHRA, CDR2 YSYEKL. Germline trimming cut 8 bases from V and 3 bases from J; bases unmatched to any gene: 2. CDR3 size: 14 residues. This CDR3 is CASRLAGHTGELFF. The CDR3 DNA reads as TGCGCCAGCCGACTAGCGGGACACACCGGGGAGCTGTTTTTT.

The CDR3 DNA is TGCGCCAGCAGCTACTCGACTCCCCCCGGGGAGCTGTTTTTT. Translating gives CASSYSTPPGELFF. This chain uses TRBV5-1 with TRBJ2-2; D gene unclear. The CDR3 runs 14 residues. Between the trimmed V and J ends, which lost 3 bases and 6 bases, there was a span of 12 bases. CDR1 and CDR2 from the germline V gene are SGHRS and YFSETQ.

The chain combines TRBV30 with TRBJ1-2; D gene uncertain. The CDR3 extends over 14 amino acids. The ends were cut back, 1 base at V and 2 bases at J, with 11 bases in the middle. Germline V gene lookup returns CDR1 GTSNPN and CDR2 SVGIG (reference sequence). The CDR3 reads CAWSGSAWNYGYTF. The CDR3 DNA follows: TGTGCCTGGAGTGGCTCAGCATGGAACTATGGCTACACCTTC.

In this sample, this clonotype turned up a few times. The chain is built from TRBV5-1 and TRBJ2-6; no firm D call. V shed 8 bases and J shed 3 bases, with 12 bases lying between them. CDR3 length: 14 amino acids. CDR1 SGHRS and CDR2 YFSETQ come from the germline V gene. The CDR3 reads CASSTFFGANVLTF. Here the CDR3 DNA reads TGCGCCAGTTCAACATTTTTTGGGGCCAACGTCCTGACTTTC. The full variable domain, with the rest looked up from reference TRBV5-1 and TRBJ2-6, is KAGVTQTPRYLIKTRGQQVTLSCSPISGHRSVSWYQQTPGQGLQFLFEYFSETQRNKGNFPGRFSGRQFSNSRSEMNVSTLELGDSALYLCASSTFFGANVLTFGAGSRLTVL.

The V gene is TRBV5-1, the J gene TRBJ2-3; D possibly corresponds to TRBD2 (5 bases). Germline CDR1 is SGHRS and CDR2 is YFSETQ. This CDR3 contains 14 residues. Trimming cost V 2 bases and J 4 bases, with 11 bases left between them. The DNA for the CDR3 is TGCGCCAGCAGCTTTCGGGATGTCGCAGATACGCAGTATTTT. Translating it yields CASSFRDVADTQYF.

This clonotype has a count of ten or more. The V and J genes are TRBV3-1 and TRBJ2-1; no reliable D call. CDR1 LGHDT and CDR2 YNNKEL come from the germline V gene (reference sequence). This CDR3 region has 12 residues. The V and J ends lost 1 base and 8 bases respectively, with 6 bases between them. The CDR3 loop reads CASSQVFDEQFF. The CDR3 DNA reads TGTGCCAGCAGCCAAGTCTTCGATGAGCAGTTCTTC.

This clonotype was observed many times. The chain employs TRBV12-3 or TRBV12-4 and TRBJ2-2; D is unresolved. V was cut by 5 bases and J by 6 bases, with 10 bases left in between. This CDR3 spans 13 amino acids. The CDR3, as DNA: TGTGCCAGCAGTCCGTGGGCCGCCGGGGAGCTGTTTTTT. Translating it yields CASSPWAAGELFF.

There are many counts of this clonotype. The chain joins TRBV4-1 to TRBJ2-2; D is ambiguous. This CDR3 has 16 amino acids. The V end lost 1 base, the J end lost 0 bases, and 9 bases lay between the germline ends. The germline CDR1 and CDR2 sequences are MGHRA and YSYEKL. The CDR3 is CASSQVTVPNTGELFF. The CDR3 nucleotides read TGCGCCAGCAGCCAAGTCACAGTCCCGAACACCGGGGAGCTGTTTTTT.

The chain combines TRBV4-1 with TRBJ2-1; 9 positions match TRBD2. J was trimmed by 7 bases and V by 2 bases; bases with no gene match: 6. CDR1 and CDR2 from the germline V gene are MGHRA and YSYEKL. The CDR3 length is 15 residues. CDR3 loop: CASSQPLAGMNEQFF. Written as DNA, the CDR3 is TGCGCCAGCAGCCAACCTCTAGCGGGAATGAATGAGCAGTTCTTC.

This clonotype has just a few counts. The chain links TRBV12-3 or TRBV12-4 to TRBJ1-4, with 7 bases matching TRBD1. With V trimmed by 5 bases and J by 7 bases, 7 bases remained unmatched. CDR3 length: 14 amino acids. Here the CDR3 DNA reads TGTGCCAGCAGTCCAGGGGGATTGGGTGAAAAACTGTTTTTT. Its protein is CASSPGGLGEKLFF.

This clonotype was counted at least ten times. As DNA, the CDR3 is TGTGCCACCAGCAGAGAACCGCGTACGGACACTGAAGCTTTCTTT. This translates into CATSREPRTDTEAFF. The J gene is TRBJ1-1, the V gene TRBV15; D not resolved. V lost 0 bases to trimming and J lost 3 bases, with 11 bases between them. CDR3 length: 15 residues. Per the germline V gene, CDR1 is LNHNV and CDR2 is YYDKDF (reference sequence). The entire variable domain, with the rest obtained from reference TRBV15 and TRBJ1-1, is as follows: DAMVIQNPRYQVTQFGKPVTLSCSQTLNHNVMYWYQQKSSQAPKLLFHYYDKDFNNEADTPDNFQSRRPNTSFCFLDIRSPGLGDTAMYLCATSREPRTDTEAFFGQGTRLTVV.

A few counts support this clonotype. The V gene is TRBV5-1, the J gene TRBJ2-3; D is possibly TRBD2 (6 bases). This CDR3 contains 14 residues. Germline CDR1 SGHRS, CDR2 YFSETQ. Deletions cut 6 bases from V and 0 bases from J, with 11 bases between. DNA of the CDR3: TGCGCCAGCACCTTAGCGGACAGCACAGATACGCAGTATTTT. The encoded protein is CASTLADSTDTQYF.

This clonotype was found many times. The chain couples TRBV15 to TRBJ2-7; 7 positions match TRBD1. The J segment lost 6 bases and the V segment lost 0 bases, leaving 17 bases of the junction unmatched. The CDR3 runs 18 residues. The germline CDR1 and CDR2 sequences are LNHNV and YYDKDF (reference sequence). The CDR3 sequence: CATSREASGTEMSREQYF. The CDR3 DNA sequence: TGTGCCACCAGCAGAGAAGCCTCCGGGACAGAAATGAGTCGCGAGCAGTACTTC. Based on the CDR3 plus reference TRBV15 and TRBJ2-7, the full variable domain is DAMVIQNPRYQVTQFGKPVTLSCSQTLNHNVMYWYQQKSSQAPKLLFHYYDKDFNNEADTPDNFQSRRPNTSFCFLDIRSPGLGDTAMYLCATSREASGTEMSREQYFGPGTRLTVT.

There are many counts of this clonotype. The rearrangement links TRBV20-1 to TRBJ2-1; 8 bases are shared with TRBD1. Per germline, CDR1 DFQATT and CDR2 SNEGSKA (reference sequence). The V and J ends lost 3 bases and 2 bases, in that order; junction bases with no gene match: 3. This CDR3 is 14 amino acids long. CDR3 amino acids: CSARWTGTYNEQFF. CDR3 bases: TGCAGTGCTAGGTGGACAGGGACCTACAATGAGCAGTTCTTC.